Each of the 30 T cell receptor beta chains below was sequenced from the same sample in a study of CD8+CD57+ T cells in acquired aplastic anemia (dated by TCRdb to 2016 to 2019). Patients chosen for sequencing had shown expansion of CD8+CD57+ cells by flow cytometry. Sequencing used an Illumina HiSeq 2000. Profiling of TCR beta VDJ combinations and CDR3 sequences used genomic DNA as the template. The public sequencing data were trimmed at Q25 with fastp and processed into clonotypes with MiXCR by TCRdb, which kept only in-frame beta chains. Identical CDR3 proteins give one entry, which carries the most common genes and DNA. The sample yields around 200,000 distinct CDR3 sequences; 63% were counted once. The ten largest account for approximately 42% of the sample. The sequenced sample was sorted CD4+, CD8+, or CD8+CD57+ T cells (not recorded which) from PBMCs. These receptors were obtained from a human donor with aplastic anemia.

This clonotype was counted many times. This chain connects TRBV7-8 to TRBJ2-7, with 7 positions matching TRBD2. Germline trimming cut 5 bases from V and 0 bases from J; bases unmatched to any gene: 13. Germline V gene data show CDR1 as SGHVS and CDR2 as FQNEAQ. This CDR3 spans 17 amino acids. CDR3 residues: CASSLRWEGLRSYEQYF. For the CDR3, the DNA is TGTGCCAGCAGCCTCCGTTGGGAGGGGCTCCGCTCCTACGAGCAGTACTTC.

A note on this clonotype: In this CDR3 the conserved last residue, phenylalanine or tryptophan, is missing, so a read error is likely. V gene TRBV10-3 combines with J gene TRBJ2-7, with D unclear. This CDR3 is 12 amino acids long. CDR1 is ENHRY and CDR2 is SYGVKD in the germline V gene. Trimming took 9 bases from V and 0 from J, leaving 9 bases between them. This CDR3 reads CAILDGSYEQYS. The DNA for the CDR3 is TGTGCCATTCTCGACGGCTCCTACGAGCAGTACTCC.

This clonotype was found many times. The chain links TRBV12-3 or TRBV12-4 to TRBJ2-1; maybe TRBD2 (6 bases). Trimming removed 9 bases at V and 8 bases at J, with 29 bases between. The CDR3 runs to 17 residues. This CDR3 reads CASLGELTRAPPYEQFF. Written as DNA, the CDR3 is TGTGCCAGTCTAGGGGAACTGACTAGAGCCCCTCCGTATGAGCAGTTCTTC.

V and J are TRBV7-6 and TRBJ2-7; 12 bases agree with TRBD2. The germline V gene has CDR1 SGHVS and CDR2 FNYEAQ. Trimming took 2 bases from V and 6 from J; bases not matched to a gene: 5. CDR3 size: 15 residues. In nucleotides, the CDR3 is TGTGCCAGCAGCTTACTAGCGGGAGGGCCGTCCGAGCAGTACTTC. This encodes CASSLLAGGPSEQYF.

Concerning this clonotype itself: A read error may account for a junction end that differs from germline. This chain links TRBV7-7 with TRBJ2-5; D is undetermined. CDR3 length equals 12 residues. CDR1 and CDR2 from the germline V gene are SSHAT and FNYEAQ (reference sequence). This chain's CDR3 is CASSFPGETQYF. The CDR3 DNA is TGTGCTAGCAGCTTTCCTGGGGAGACCCAGTACTTC.

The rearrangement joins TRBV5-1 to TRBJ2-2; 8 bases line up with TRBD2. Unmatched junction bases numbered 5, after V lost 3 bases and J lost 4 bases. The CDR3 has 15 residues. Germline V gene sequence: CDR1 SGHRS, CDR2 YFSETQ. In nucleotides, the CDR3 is TGCGCCAGCAGCTCGGGACTAGTGGGCACCGGGGAGCTGTTTTTT. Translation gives CASSSGLVGTGELFF.

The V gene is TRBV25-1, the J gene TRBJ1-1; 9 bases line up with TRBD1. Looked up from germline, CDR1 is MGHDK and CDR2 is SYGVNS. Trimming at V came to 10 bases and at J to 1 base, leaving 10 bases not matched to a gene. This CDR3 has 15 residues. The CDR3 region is CATHELTGGNTEAFF. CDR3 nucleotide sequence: TGTGCCACACACGAACTGACAGGGGGGAACACTGAAGCTTTCTTT.

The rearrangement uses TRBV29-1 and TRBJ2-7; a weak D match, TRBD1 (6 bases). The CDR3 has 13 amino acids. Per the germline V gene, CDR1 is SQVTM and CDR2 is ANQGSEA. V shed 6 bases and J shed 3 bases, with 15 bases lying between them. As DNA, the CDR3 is TGCAGCGTGGAGAGCACAGGGAGCTACGAGCAGTACTTC. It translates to CSVESTGSYEQYF.

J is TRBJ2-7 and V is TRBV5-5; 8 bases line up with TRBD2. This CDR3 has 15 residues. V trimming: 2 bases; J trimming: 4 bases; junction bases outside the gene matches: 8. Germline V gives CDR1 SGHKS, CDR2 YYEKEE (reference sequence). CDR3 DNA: TGTGCCAGCAGCTTCCTGCTAGCGGGTATTTACGAGCAGTACTTC. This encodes CASSFLLAGIYEQYF.

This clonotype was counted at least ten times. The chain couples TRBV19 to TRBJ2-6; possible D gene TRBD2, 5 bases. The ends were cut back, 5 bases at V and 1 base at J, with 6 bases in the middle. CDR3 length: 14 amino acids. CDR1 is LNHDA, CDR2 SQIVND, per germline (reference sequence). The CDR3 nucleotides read TGTGCCAGTAGTCGGACTTCTGGGGCCAACGTCCTGACTTTC. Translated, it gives CASSRTSGANVLTF.

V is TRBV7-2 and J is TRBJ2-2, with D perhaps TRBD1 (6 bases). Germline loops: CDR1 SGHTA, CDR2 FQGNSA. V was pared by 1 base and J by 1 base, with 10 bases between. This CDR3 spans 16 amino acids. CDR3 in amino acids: CASSLVGALNTGELFF. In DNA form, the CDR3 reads TGTGCCAGCAGCTTAGTGGGGGCGCTGAACACCGGGGAGCTGTTTTTT.

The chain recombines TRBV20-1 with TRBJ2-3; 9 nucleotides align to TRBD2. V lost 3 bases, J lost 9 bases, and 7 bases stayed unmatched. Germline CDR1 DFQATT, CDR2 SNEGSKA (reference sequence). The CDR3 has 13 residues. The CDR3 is CSARGGRAVTQYF. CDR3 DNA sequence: TGCAGTGCTAGGGGCGGGAGGGCCGTGACGCAGTATTTT.

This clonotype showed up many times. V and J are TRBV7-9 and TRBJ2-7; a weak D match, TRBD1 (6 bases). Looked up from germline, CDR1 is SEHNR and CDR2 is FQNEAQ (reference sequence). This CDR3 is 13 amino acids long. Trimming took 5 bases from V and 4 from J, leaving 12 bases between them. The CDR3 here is CASSPTGKYEQYF. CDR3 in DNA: TGTGCCAGCAGCCCCACAGGGAAATACGAGCAGTACTTC.

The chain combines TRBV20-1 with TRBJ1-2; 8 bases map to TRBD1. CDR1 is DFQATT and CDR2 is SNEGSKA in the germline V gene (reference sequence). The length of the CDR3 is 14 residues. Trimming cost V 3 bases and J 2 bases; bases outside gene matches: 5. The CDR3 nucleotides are TGCAGTGCTAGCGAGCGGACAGGGAACTATGGCTACACCTTC. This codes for CSASERTGNYGYTF.

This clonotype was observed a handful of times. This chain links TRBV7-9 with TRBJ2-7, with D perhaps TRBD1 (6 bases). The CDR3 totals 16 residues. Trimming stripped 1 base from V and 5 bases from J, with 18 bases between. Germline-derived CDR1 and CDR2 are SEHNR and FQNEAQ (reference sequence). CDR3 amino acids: CASSLVLARGSDEQYF. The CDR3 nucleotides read TGTGCCAGCAGCTTAGTTTTAGCGAGGGGGTCGGACGAGCAGTACTTC.

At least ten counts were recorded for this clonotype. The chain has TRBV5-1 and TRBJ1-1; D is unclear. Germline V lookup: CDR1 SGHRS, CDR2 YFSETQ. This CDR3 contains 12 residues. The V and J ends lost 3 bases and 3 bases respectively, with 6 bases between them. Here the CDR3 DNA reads TGCGCCAGCAGCTATGAGGACACTGAAGCTTTCTTT. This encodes CASSYEDTEAFF.

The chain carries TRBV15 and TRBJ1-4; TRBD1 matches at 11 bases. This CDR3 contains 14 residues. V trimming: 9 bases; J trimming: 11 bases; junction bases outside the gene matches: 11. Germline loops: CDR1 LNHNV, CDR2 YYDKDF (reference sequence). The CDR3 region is CATAPGTGGRKLFF. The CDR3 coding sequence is TGTGCCACAGCTCCCGGGACAGGGGGTCGGAAACTGTTTTTT.

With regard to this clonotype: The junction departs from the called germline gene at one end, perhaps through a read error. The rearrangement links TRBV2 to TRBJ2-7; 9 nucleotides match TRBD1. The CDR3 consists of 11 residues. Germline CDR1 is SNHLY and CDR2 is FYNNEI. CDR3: CASSIPDGQGF. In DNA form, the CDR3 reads TGTGCCAGCAGTATTCCTGACGGACAGGGGTTC.

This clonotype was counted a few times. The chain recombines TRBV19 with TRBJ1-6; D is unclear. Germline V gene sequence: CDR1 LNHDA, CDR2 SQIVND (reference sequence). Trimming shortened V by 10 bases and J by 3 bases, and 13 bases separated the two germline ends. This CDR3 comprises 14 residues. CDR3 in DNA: TGTGCCACCCGACTCCGTAACTATAATTCACCCCTCCACTTT. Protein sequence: CATRLRNYNSPLHF.

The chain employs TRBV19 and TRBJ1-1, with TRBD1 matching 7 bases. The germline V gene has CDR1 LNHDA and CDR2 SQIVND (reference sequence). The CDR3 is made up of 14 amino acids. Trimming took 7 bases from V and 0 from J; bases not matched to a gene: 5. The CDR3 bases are TGTGCCAGTACCGAGACAGGGCTGAACACTGAAGCTTTCTTT. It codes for CASTETGLNTEAFF. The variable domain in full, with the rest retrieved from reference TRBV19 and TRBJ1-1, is DGGITQSPKYLFRKEGQNVTLSCEQNLNHDAMYWYRQDPGQGLRLIYYSQIVNDFQKGDIAEGYSVSREKKESFPLTVTSAQKNPTAFYLCASTETGLNTEAFFGQGTRLTVV.

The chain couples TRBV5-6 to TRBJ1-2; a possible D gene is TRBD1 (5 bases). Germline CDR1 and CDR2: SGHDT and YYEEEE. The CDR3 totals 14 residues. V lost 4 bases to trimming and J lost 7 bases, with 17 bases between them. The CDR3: CASSGNHGTSGYTF. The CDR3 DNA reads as TGTGCCAGCAGCGGGAACCACGGGACCTCTGGCTACACCTTC.

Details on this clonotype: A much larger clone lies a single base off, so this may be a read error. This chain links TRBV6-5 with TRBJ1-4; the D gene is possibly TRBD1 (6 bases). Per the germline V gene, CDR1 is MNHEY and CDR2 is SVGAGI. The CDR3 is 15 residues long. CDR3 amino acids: CAGSEAGGGFEKLFF. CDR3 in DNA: TGTGCCGGCAGTGAAGCGGGAGGGGGGTTTGAAAAACTGTTTTTT.

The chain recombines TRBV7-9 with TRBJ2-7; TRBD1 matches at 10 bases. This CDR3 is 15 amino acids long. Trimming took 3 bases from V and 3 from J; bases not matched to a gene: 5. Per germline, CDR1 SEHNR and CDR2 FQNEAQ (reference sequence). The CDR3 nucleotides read TGTGCCAGCAGCTTCGGGACAGGGGTCGACTACGAGCAGTACTTC. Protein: CASSFGTGVDYEQYF.

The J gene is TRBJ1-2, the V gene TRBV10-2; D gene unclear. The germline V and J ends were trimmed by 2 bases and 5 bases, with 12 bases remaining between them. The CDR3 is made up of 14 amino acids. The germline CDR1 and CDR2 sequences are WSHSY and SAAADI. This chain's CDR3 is CASSELKKGYGYTF. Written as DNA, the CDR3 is TGCGCCAGCAGTGAGCTTAAGAAGGGATATGGCTACACCTTC.

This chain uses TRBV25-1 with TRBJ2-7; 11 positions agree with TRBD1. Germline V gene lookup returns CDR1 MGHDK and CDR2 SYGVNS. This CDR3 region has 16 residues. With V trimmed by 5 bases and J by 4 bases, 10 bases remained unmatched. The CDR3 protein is CASSSSGTGGFYEQYF. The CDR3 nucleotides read TGTGCCAGCAGTTCCTCCGGGACAGGGGGTTTTTACGAGCAGTACTTC.

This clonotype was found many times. The CDR3 protein is CASTPRELSSYNEQFF. CDR3 sequence (DNA): TGTGCCAGCACCCCGCGTGAACTGAGCTCCTACAATGAGCAGTTCTTC. This chain uses TRBV7-9 with TRBJ2-1; unclear D gene. The CDR3 length is 16 residues. Per germline, CDR1 SEHNR and CDR2 FQNEAQ (reference sequence). Deletions cut 7 bases from V and 0 bases from J, with 16 bases between.

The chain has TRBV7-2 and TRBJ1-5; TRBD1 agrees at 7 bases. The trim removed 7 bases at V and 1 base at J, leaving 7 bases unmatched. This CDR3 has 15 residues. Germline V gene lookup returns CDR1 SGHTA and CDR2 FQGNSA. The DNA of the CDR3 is TGTGCCAGCAAACGAGACAGGGTCAGCAATCAGCCCCAGCATTTT. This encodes CASKRDRVSNQPQHF.

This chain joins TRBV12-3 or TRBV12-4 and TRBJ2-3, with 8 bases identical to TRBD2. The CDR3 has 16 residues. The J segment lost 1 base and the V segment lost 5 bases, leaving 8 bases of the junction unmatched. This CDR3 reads CASSPRSSGGTDTQYF. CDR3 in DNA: TGTGCCAGCAGTCCTCGGAGTAGCGGGGGCACAGATACGCAGTATTTT.

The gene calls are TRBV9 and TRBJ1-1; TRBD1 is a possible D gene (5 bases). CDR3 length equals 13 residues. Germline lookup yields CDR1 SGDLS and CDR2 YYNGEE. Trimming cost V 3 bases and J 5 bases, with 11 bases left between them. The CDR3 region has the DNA TGTGCCAGCAGCGAATTTGGGGGGACTGAAGCTTTCTTT. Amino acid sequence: CASSEFGGTEAFF.

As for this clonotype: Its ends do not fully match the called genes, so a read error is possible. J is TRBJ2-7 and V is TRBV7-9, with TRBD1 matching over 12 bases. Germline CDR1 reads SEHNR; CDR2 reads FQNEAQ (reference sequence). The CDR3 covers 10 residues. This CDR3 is CASSPGQGAF. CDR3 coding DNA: TGTGCTAGCAGCCCGGGACAGGGGGCTTTC.